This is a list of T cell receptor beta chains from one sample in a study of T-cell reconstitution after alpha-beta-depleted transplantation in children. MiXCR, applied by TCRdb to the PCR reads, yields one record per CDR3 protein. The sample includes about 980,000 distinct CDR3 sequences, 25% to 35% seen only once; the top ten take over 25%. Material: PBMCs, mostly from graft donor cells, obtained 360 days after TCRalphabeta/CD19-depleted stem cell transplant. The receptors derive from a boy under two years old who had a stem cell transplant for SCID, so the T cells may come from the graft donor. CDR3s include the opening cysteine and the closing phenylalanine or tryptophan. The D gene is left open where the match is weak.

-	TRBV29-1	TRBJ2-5	CSVEKWETQYF
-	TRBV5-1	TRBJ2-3	CASSGVVWGERGDTQYF
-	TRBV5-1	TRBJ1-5	CASMPAPFSNQPQHF
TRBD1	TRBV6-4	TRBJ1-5	CASSPFRQGYFINSNQPQHF
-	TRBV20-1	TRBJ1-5	CSAQQGKQPQHF
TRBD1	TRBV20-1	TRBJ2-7	CSARRGQNNEQYF
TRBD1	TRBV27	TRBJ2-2	CASSTSPTGTNTGELFF
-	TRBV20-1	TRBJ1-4	CSARPDAVGEKLFF
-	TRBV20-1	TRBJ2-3	CSASSGPNTDTQYF
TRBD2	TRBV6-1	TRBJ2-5	CASGRGRGETQYF
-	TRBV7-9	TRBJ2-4	CASSSGIMAKNIQYF